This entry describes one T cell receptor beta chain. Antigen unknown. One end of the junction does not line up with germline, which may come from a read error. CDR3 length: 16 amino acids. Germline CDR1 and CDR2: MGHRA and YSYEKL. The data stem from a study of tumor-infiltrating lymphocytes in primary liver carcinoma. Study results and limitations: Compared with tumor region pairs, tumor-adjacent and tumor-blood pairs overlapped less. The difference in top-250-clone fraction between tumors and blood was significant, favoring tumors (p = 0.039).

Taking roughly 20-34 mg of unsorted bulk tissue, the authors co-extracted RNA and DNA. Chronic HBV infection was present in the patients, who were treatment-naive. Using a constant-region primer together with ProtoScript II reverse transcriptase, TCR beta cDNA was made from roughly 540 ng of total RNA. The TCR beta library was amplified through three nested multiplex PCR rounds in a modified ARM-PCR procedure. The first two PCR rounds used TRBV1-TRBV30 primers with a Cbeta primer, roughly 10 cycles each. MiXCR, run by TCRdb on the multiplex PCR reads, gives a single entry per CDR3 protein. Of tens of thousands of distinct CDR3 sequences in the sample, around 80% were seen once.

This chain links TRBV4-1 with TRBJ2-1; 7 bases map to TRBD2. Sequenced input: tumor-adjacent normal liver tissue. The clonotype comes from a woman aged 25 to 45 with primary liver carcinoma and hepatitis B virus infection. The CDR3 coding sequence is TGCGCCAGCAGCCAAGATTCAGCTAGCGGCTACAATGAGCAGTTATTC. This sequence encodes CASSQDSASGYNEQLF.